This entry lists 8 T cell receptor beta chains sequenced from one sample in a study of blood T cell repertoires in COVID-19. Profiling relied on immunoSEQ multiplex PCR, and the TCRdb table lists in-frame clones only, not all of them. This table holds 50,000 to 65,000 clones, approximately 88% found once. The sequenced material came from peripheral blood. Receptors originate from a human donor in a cohort sampled during active COVID-19.

This chain joins TRBV5-6 and TRBJ2-7, with 7 bases lining up with TRBD1. In germline, CDR1 is SGHDT, CDR2 YYEEEE. The CDR3 extends over 13 amino acids. Trimming took 4 bases from V and 2 from J; bases not matched to a gene: 3. The CDR3 spells CASSPGQPYEQYF. The DNA of the CDR3 is TGTGCCAGCAGCCCGGGACAGCCCTACGAGCAGTACTTC.

V and J are TRBV7-9 and TRBJ1-1; 7 bases agree with TRBD1. Germline V CDR1 and CDR2: SEHNR, FQNEAQ (reference sequence). V lost 5 bases, J lost 5 bases, and 5 bases stayed unmatched. This CDR3 is 13 amino acids long. The CDR3 region has the DNA TGTGCCAGCAGCCGCGACAGGGAAACTGAAGCTTTCTTT. Protein sequence: CASSRDRETEAFF. Filled out from reference TRBV7-9 and TRBJ1-1, the complete variable domain reads DTGVSQNPRHKITKRGQNVTFRCDPISEHNRLYWYRQTLGQGPEFLTYFQNEAQLEKSRLLSDRFSAERPKGSFSTLEIQRTEQGDSAMYLCASSRDRETEAFFGQGTRLTVV.

The rearrangement joins TRBV4-3 to TRBJ2-2; 11 nucleotides line up with TRBD2. V trimming: 0 bases; J trimming: 4 bases; junction bases outside the gene matches: 4. Germline V lookup: CDR1 LGHNA, CDR2 YSLEER. CDR3 size: 17 residues. The CDR3 DNA reads as TGCGCCAGCAGCCAAGATTTAGCGGGGGGGCCCACCGGGGAGCTGTTTTTT. The encoded protein is CASSQDLAGGPTGELFF.

The gene calls are TRBV30 and TRBJ2-3, with 7 bases that match TRBD2. The germline CDR1 and CDR2 sequences are GTSNPN and SVGIG (reference sequence). The V and J ends lost 3 bases and 6 bases, in that order; junction bases with no gene match: 12. This CDR3 is built from 15 residues. The CDR3 sequence: CAWSRRDSREDTQYF. CDR3 nucleotides: TGTGCCTGGAGCCGACGGGACTCGCGGGAGGATACGCAGTATTTT.

The V gene is TRBV6-2 or TRBV6-3, the J gene TRBJ2-7; the match to TRBD2 covers 12 bases. The V gene's germline CDR1 is MNHEY and CDR2 SVGEGT. This CDR3 has 14 residues. Germline trimming cut 5 bases from V and 9 bases from J; bases unmatched to any gene: 8. CDR3 nucleotide sequence: TGTGCCAGCAGTATGACTAGCGGGGGAGCTGGGCAGTACTTC. Translated: CASSMTSGGAGQYF.

This chain links TRBV6-5 with TRBJ1-2; tentatively, D is TRBD1 (5 bases). There are 12 residues in the CDR3. Germline V gene data show CDR1 as MNHEY and CDR2 as SVGAGI. The ends were cut back, 8 bases at V and 6 bases at J, with 13 bases in the middle. CDR3 residues: CASSTGGDGYTF. CDR3 bases: TGTGCCAGCTCAACCGGGGGGGATGGCTACACCTTC.

The rearrangement links TRBV7-9 to TRBJ1-1; 8 nucleotides align to TRBD1. V shed 1 base and J 0 bases; nucleotides not matched to a gene: 4. The CDR3 runs to 16 residues. CDR1 and CDR2 (germline): SEHNR, FQNEAQ (reference sequence). CDR3 loop: CASSLGQGLVNTEAFF. The CDR3 bases are TGTGCCAGCAGCTTAGGACAGGGGTTAGTGAACACTGAAGCTTTCTTT.

The rearrangement uses TRBV28 and TRBJ2-1, with D maybe TRBD1 (5 bases). V was clipped by 2 bases and J by 6 bases, with 14 bases between them. The CDR3 runs 15 residues. CDR1 is MDHEN, CDR2 SYDVKM, per germline. CDR3 amino acids: CASSLGGVGRNEQFF. In DNA form, the CDR3 reads TGTGCCAGCAGTTTAGGTGGGGTGGGGCGCAATGAGCAGTTCTTC.